A single sample is the source of the 9 T cell receptor beta chains below, sequenced in a study of blood T cells in healthy people across ages. A J-beta primer mix and a sample-barcoded 5' primer were used in a second PCR of roughly 6 to 11 cycles. TCRdb re-called the 5' RACE reads with MiXCR, one entry per CDR3 protein. The table includes more than 900,000 distinct CDR3 sequences, 20% to 25% detected once. The same sample was also studied in work on T cells of mothers and their children.

The sample was blood. All receptors derive from a girl aged 2 to 10 in good health.

This clonotype was found a few times. The chain combines TRBV14 with TRBJ2-5; no firm D call. Germline lookup yields CDR1 SGHDN and CDR2 FVKESK. Deletions cut 1 base from V and 6 bases from J, with 6 bases between. The length of the CDR3 is 12 residues. CDR3 bases: TGTGCCAGCAGCCAAGCCTACAAGACCCAGTACTTC. It is translated as CASSQAYKTQYF.

The V call is TRBV7-9, the J call TRBJ2-7; D unclear. CDR3 size: 13 residues. Germline CDR1 is SEHNR and CDR2 is FQNEAQ (reference sequence). Trimming shortened V by 1 base and J by 2 bases, and 6 bases separated the two germline ends. CDR3: CASSLETPYEQYF. For the CDR3, the DNA is TGTGCCAGCAGCTTAGAAACACCCTACGAGCAGTACTTC.

The chain has TRBV12-3 or TRBV12-4 and TRBJ2-1, with TRBD1 as a possible D gene (6 bases). The end of the DNA fits TRBJ2-7 better, so the J call may be wrong. The CDR3 is made up of 13 amino acids. CDR3 in DNA: TGTGCCGGCCTTAGGGACACGGGCTACGAGCAGTACTTC. It yields the protein CAGLRDTGYEQYF.

V and J are TRBV12-3 or TRBV12-4 and TRBJ2-5; D ambiguous. The DNA end is more similar to TRBJ2-7, so the J call may be wrong. This CDR3 is built from 14 residues. CDR3 loop: CASTIVTRSYEQYF. The CDR3 nucleotides read TGTGCCAGCACCATCGTGACCCGCTCCTACGAGCAGTACTTC.

This clonotype has a single count. The V call is TRBV7-3, the J call TRBJ2-3; TRBD1 aligns across 9 bases. J lost 5 bases, V lost 4 bases, and 13 bases had no gene match. The germline CDR1 and CDR2 sequences are SGHTA and FQGTGA. The length of the CDR3 is 17 residues. CDR3 DNA: TGTGCCAGCAGCTACAGGGCACCGGGACAGGGTAAAGATACGCAGTATTTT. Translating gives CASSYRAPGQGKDTQYF. Full variable domain (missing parts from reference TRBV7-3 and TRBJ2-3): GAGVSQTPSNKVTEKGKYVELRCDPISGHTALYWYRQSLGQGPEFLIYFQGTGAADDSGLPNDRFFAVRPEGSVSTLKIQRTERGDSAVYLCASSYRAPGQGKDTQYFGPGTRLTVL.

This clonotype appeared a single time. The chain links TRBV4-1 to TRBJ2-5; D is possibly TRBD1 or TRBD2 (5 bases each). The CDR3 is made up of 12 amino acids. The germline V and J ends were trimmed by 5 bases and 11 bases, with 15 bases remaining between them. Germline lookup yields CDR1 MGHRA and CDR2 YSYEKL. The CDR3 sequence: CASSSYGTVQYF. The CDR3, as DNA: TGCGCCAGCAGCTCTTACGGGACGGTGCAGTACTTC.

The chain employs TRBV28 and TRBJ2-4, with D perhaps TRBD1 (6 bases). CDR1 is MDHEN and CDR2 is SYDVKM in the germline V gene. CDR3 length: 13 amino acids. Trimming took off 7 bases at V and 5 bases at J, with 12 bases between the two ends. Here the CDR3 reads CASTTQGQNIQYF. CDR3 sequence (DNA): TGTGCCAGCACCACACAGGGTCAAAACATTCAGTACTTC.

This clonotype appeared a few times. CDR3 sequence (DNA): TGCAGCGTTGTAGGGGACGGGACCTACGAGCAGTACTTC. It translates to CSVVGDGTYEQYF. This chain uses TRBV29-1 with TRBJ2-7, with D possibly called TRBD1 or TRBD2 (5 bases each). CDR1 and CDR2 (germline): SQVTM, ANQGSEA. This CDR3 is 13 amino acids long. V lost 4 bases to trimming and J lost 2 bases, with 12 bases between them.

Only one count was recorded for this clonotype. This chain connects TRBV7-8 to TRBJ2-7; TRBD1 agrees at 10 bases. From germline, CDR1 is SGHVS and CDR2 FQNEAQ. After removal of 5 bases from V and 6 bases from J, the junction contained 7 bases not matched to a gene. The CDR3 has 14 residues. The CDR3 sequence: CASSGRDRGGEQYF. CDR3 sequence (DNA): TGTGCCAGCAGCGGAAGGGACAGGGGTGGCGAGCAGTACTTC.